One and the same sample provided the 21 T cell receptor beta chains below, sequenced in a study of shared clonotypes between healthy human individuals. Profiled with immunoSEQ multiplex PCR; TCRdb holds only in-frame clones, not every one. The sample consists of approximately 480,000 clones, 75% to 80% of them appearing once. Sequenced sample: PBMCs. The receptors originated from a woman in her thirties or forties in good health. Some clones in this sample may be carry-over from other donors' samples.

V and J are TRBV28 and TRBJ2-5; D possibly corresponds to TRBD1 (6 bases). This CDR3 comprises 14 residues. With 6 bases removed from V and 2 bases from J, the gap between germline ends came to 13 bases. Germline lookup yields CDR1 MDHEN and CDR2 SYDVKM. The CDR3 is CASSLQGPQETQYF. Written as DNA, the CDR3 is TGTGCCAGCAGCCTACAGGGTCCACAAGAGACCCAGTACTTC. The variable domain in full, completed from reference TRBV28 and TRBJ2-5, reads DVKVTQSSRYLVKRTGEKVFLECVQDMDHENMFWYRQDPGLGLRLIYFSYDVKMKEKGDIPEGYSVSREKKERFSLILESASTNQTSMYLCASSLQGPQETQYFGPGTRLLVL.

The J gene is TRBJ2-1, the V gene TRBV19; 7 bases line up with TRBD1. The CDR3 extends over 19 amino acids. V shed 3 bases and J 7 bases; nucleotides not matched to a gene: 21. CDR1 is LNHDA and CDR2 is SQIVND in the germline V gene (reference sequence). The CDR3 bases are TGTGCCAGTAGTATTTCCCTACCCGGTTTGACAGGGTTGCAAAATGAGCAGTTCTTC. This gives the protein CASSISLPGLTGLQNEQFF.

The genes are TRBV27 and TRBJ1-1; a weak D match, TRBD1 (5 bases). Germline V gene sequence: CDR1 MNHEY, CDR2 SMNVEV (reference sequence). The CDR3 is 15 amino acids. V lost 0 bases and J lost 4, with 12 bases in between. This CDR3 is CASSLSGRVFTEAFF. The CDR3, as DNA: TGTGCCAGCAGTTTATCTGGCAGGGTTTTCACTGAAGCTTTCTTT.

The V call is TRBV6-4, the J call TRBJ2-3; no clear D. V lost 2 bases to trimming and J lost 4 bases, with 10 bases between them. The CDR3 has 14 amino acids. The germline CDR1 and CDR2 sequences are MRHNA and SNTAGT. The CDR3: CASSDVLDADTQYF. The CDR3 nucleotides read TGTGCCAGCAGTGACGTGTTAGACGCAGATACGCAGTATTTT.

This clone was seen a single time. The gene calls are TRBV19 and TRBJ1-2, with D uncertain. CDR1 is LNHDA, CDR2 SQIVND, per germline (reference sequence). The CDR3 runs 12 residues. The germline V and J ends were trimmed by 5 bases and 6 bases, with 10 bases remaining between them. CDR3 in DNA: TGTGCCAGTAGTGAGCTCGCGAATGGCTACACCTTC. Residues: CASSELANGYTF.

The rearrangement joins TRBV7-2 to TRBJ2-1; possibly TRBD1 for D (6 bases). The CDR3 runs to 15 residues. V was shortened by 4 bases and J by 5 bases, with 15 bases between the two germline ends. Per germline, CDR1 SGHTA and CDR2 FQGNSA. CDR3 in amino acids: CASSSQGLVDNEQFF. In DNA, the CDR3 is TGTGCCAGCAGCTCACAGGGTTTGGTCGACAATGAGCAGTTCTTC.

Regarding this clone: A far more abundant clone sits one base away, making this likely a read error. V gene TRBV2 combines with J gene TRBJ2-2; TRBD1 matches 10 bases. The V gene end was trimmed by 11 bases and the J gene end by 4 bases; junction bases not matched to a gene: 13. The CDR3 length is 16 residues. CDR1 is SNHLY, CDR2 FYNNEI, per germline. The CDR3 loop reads CAGSGTGVGLTGELFF. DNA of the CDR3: TGTGCCGGCTCCGGGACAGGGGTCGGTCTCACCGGGGAGCTGTTTTTT.

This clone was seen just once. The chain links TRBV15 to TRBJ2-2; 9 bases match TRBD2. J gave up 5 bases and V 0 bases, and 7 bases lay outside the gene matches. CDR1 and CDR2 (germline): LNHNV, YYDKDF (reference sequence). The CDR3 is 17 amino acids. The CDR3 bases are TGTGCCACCAGCAGAGATTTGGTAGCGGGAGAAACCGGGGAGCTGTTTTTT. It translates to CATSRDLVAGETGELFF. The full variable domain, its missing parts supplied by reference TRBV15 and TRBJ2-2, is DAMVIQNPRYQVTQFGKPVTLSCSQTLNHNVMYWYQQKSSQAPKLLFHYYDKDFNNEADTPDNFQSRRPNTSFCFLDIRSPGLGDTAMYLCATSRDLVAGETGELFFGEGSRLTVL.

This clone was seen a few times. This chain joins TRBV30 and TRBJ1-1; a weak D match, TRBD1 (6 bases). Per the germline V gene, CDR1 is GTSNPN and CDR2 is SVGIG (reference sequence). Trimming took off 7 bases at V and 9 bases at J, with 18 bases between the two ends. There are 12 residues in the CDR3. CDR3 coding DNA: TGTGCCTACCGTCGATTAGACAGGAAAGCTTTCTTT. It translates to CAYRRLDRKAFF.

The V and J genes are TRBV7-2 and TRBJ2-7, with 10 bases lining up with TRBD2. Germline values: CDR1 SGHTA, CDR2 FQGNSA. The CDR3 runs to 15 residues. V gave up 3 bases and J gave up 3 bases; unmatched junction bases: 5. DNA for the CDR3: TGTGCCAGCAGCTTTAGCGGGGGGAAAGGCTACGAGCAGTACTTC. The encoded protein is CASSFSGGKGYEQYF.

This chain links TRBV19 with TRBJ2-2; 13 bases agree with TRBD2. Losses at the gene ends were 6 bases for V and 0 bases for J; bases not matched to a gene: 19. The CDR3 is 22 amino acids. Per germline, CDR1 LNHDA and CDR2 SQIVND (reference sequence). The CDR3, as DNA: TGTGCCAGTAGGCCGGGATTGGGACTAGCGGGACTCGGCCCAGCGAACACCGGGGAGCTGTTTTTT. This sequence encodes CASRPGLGLAGLGPANTGELFF.

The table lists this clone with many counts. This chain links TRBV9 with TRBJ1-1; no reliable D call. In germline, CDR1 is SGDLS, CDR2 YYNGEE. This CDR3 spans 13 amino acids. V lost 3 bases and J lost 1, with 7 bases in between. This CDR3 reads CASSADTNTEAFF. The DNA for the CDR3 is TGTGCCAGCAGCGCCGACACGAACACTGAAGCTTTCTTT.

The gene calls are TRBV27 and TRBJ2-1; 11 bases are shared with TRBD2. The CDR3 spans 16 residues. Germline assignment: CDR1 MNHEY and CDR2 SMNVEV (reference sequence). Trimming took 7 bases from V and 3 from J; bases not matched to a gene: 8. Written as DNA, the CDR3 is TGTGCCAGCACCCCGGGGACTAGCGGAATCTACAATGAGCAGTTCTTC. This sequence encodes CASTPGTSGIYNEQFF.

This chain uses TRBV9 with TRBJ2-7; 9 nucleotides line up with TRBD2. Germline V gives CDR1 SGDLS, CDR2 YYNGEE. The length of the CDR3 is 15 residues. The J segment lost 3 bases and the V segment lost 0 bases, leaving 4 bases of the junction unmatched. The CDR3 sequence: CASSVGLAGFYEQYF. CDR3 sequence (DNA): TGTGCCAGCAGCGTAGGCCTAGCGGGATTCTACGAGCAGTACTTC.

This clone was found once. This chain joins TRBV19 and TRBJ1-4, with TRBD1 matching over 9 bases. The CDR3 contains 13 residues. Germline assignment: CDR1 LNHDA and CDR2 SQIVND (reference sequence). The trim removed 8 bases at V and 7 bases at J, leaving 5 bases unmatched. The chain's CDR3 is CASGRDRVEKLFF. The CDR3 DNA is TGTGCCAGTGGCCGGGACAGGGTTGAAAAACTGTTTTTT. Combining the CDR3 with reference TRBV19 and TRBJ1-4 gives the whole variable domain DGGITQSPKYLFRKEGQNVTLSCEQNLNHDAMYWYRQDPGQGLRLIYYSQIVNDFQKGDIAEGYSVSREKKESFPLTVTSAQKNPTAFYLCASGRDRVEKLFFGSGTQLSVL.

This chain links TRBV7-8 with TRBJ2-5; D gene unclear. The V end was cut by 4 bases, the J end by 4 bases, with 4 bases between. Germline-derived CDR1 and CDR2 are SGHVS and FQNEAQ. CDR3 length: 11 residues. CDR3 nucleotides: TGTGCCAGCAGCTCCAGAGAGACCCAGTACTTC. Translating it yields CASSSRETQYF.

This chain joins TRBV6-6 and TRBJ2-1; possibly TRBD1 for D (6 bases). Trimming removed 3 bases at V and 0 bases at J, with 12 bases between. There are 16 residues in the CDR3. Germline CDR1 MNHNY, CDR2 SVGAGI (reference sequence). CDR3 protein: CASSYSGTSSYNEQFF. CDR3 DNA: TGTGCCAGCAGTTATTCCGGGACAAGCTCCTACAATGAGCAGTTCTTC.

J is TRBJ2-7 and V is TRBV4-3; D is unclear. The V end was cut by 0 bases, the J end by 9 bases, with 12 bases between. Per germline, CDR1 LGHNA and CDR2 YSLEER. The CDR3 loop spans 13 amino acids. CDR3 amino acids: CASSQDFTRMQYF. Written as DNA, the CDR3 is TGCGCCAGCAGCCAAGATTTTACGAGAATGCAGTACTTC.

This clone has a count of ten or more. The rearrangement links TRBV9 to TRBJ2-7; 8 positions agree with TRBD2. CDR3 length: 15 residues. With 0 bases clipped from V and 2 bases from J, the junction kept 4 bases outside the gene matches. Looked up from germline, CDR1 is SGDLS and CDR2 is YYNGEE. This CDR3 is CASSVASGSAYEQYF. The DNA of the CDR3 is TGTGCCAGCAGCGTAGCCAGCGGGAGTGCCTACGAGCAGTACTTC.

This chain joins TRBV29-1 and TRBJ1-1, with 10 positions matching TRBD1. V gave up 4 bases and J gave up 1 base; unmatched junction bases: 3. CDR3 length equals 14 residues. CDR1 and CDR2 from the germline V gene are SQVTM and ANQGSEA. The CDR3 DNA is TGCAGCGTTGTGACAGGGGGCGGGAACACTGAAGCTTTCTTT. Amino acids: CSVVTGGGNTEAFF. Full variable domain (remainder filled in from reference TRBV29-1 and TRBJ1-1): SAVISQKPSRDICQRGTSLTIQCQVDSQVTMMFWYRQQPGQSLTLIATANQGSEATYESGFVIDKFPISRPNLTFSTLTVSNMSPEDSSIYLCSVVTGGGNTEAFFGQGTRLTVV.

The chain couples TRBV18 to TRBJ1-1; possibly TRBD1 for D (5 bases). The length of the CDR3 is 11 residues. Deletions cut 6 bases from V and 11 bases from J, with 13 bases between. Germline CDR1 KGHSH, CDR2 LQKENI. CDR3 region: CASSQGIVAFF. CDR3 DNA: TGTGCCAGCTCCCAGGGAATAGTGGCTTTCTTT. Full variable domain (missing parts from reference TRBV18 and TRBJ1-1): NAGVMQNPRHLVRRRGQEARLRCSPMKGHSHVYWYRQLPEEGLKFMVYLQKENIIDESGMPKERFSAEFPKEGPSILRIQQVVRGDSAAYFCASSQGIVAFFGQGTRLTVV.